The rows below give T cell receptor beta chains drawn from one sample of a study of blood T cell repertoires in COVID-19. Assay: immunoSEQ multiplex PCR; the TCRdb copy retains only in-frame clones and omits some. Of 80,000 to 100,000 clones in the sample, roughly 86% are singletons; the top ten hold 10%. The sequencing input was peripheral blood. These receptors originate from a man aged 50-59 years with acute or convalescent COVID-19. The CDR3 runs from the conserved cysteine through the conserved F or W. Each record gives: V gene, CDR3 length, CDR3 protein.

v_call: TRBV11-3; cdr3_length: 16; cdr3_aa: CASSPLDGLAGNEQFF
v_call: TRBV27; cdr3_length: 13; cdr3_aa: CASSLGQGSILHF
v_call: TRBV27; cdr3_length: 14; cdr3_aa: CASSLSRQGFEQYF
v_call: TRBV9; cdr3_length: 13; cdr3_aa: CASSVHDTGELFF
v_call: TRBV6-5; cdr3_length: 14; cdr3_aa: CASTPGQGPGELFF
v_call: TRBV7-3; cdr3_length: 14; cdr3_aa: CASSLSPRLGEQFF
v_call: TRBV28; cdr3_length: 16; cdr3_aa: CASSFSMAGLSYEQYF
v_call: TRBV6-5; cdr3_length: 15; cdr3_aa: CASRTGQGGNSPLHF
v_call: TRBV19; cdr3_length: 16; cdr3_aa: CASSMSRLGSYNEQFF
v_call: TRBV29-1; cdr3_length: 13; cdr3_aa: CSVGQGAGNTIYF
v_call: TRBV2; cdr3_length: 15; cdr3_aa: CASSEEGGAVYEQYF
v_call: TRBV3-1/TRBV3-2; cdr3_length: 17; cdr3_aa: CASSQVGNGLALETQYF
v_call: TRBV7-2; cdr3_length: 14; cdr3_aa: CASSLAMALDTQYF
v_call: TRBV5-8; cdr3_length: 14; cdr3_aa: CASSFAGQSNTIYF